This TCR beta chain was identified in a study of T cell responses to AZD1222 COVID-19 vaccine. The study's findings and limits: When two AZD1222 doses had been given, Spike-specific TCR breadth and depth rose.

Some clones are missing from TCRdb's copy, which holds only in-frame ones; the method was immunoSEQ multiplex PCR. This sample has roughly 100,000 clones, with about 91% found just once. This clone has more than one count but fewer than ten. No antigen is known for it. The germline V gene has CDR1 LNHNV and CDR2 YYDKDF (reference sequence). This CDR3 spans 17 amino acids. The V and J ends lost 5 bases and 2 bases respectively, with 22 bases between them. The origin of this receptor is an adult in good health. Sample: peripheral blood, taken on day 0 of AZD1222 vaccination. The chain has TRBV15 and TRBJ2-7, with TRBD2 as a possible D gene (6 bases). CDR3 amino acids: CATSPRPQWGVPYEQYF. CDR3 in DNA: TGTGCCACCAGCCCACGACCCCAGTGGGGGGTACCCTACGAGCAGTACTTC.